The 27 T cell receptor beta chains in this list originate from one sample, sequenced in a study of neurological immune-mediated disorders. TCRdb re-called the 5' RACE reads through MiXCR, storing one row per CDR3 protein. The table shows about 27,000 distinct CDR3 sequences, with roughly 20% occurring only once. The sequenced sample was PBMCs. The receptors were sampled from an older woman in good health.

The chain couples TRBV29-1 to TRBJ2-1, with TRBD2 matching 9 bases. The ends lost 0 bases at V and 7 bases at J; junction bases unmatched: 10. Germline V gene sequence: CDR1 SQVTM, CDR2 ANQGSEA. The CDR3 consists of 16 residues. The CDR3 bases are TGCAGCGTTGAAGACGCAGGACTAGCGTTCTTGAATGAGCAGTTCTTC. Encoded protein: CSVEDAGLAFLNEQFF.

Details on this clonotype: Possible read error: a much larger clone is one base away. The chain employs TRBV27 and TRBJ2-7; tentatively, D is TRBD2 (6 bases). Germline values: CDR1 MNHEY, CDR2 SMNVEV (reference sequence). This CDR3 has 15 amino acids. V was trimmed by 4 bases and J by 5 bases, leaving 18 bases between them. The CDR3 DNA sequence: TGTGCCAGCAGTTCAAGCCGGGACTGGGTCCACGAGCAGTACTTC. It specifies CASSSSRDWVHEQYF.

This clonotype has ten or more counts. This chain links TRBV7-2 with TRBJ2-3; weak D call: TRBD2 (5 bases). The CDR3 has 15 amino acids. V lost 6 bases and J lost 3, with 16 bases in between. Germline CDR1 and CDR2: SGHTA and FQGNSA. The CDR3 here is CASSRDGEGTDTQYF. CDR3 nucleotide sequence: TGTGCCAGCAGTCGCGACGGGGAAGGAACAGATACGCAGTATTTT.

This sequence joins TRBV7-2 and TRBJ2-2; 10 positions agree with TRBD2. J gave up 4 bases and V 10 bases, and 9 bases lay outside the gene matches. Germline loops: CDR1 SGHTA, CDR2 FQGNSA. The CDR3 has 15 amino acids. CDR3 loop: CATKAGGRVTGELFF. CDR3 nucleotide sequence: TGTGCCACCAAAGCGGGAGGGCGTGTCACCGGGGAGCTGTTTTTT.

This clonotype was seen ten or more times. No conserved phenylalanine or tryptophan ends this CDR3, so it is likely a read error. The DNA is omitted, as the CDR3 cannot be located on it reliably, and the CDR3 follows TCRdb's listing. The CDR3 sequence is CASSQGDRA. The rearrangement joins TRBV4-3 to TRBJ2-7; TRBD1 was called by the table and not checked on the DNA. In germline, CDR1 is LGHNA, CDR2 YSLEER. The CDR3 is 9 residues long, ends included.

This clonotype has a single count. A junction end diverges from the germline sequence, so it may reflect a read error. DNA of the CDR3: TGCGCCAGCAGCTTGGGGACTAGCGGTACCGGTCTTGACTTC. As protein: CASSLGTSGTGLDF. This chain joins TRBV5-1 and TRBJ2-7, with 10 bases fitting TRBD2. Germline values: CDR1 SGHRS, CDR2 YFSETQ. The CDR3 extends over 14 amino acids.

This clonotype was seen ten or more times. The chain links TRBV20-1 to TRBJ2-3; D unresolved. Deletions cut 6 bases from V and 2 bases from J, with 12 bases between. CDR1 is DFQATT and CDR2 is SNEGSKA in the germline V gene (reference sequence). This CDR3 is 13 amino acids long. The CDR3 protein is CSAKAPLTDTQYF. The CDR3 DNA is TGCAGTGCCAAGGCACCACTCACAGATACGCAGTATTTT.

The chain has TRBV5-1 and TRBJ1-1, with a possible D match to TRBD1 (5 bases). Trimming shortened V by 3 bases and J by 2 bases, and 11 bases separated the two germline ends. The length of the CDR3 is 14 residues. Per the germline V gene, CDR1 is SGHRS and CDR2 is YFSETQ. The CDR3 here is CASSSDITNTEAFF. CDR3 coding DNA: TGCGCCAGCAGCTCGGACATAACAAACACTGAAGCTTTCTTT.

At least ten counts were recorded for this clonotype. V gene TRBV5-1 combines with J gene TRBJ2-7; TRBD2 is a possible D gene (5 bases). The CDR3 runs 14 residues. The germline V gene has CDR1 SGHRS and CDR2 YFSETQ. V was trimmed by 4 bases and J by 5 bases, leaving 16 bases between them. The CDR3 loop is CASSPRGRRDEQYF. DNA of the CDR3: TGCGCCAGCAGCCCCCGGGGTAGGCGGGACGAGCAGTACTTC.

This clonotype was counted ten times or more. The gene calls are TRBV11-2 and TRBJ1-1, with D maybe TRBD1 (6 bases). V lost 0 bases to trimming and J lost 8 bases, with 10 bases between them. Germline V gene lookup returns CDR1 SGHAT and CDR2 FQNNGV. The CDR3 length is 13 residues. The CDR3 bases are TGTGCCAGCAGCTTAGATCGGCAGGGGGAAGCTTTCTTT. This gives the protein CASSLDRQGEAFF.

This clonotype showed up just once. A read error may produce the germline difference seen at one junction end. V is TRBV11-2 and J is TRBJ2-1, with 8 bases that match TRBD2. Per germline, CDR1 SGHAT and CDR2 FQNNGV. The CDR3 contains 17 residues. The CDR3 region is CASRRGGARSSYNEPFF. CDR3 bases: TGTGCCAGCCGACGGGGGGGGGCCAGGAGTTCATACAATGAGCCGTTCTTC. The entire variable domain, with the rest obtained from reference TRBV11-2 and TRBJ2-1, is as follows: EAGVAQSPRYKIIEKRQSVAFWCNPISGHATLYWYQQILGQGPKLLIQFQNNGVVDDSQLPKDRFSAERLKGVDSTLKIQPAKLEDSAVYLCASRRGGARSSYNEPFFGPGTRLTVL.

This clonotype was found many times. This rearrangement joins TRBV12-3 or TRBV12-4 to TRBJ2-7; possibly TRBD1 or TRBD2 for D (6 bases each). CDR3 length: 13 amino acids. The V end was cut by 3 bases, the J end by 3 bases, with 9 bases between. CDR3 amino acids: CASSFGGLYEQYF. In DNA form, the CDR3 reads TGTGCCAGCAGTTTTGGGGGGCTCTACGAGCAGTACTTC.

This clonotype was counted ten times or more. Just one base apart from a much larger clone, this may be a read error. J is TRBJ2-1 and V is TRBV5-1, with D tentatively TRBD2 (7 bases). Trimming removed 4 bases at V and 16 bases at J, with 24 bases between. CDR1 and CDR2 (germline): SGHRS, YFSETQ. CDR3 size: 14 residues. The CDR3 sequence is CASSPGEGGQIVFF. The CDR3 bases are TGCGCCAGCAGCCCAGGGGAGGGGGGGCAGATAGTTTTCTTC.

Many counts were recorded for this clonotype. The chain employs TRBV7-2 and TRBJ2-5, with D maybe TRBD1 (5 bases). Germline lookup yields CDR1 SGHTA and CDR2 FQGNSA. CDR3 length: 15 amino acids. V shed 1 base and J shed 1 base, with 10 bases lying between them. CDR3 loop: CASSLVWGLQETQYF. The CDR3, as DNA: TGTGCCAGCAGCTTAGTCTGGGGCCTCCAAGAGACCCAGTACTTC. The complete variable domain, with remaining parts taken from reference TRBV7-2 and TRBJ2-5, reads GAGVSQSPSNKVTEKGKDVELRCDPISGHTALYWYRQSLGQGLEFLIYFQGNSAPDKSGLPSDRFSAERTGGSVSTLTIQRTQQEDSAVYLCASSLVWGLQETQYFGPGTRLLVL.

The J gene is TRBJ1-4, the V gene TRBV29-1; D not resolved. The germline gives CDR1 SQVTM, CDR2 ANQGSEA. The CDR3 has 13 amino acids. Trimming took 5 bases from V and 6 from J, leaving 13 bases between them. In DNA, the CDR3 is TGCAGCGTTCATGCCAGCGTAGATGAAAAACTGTTTTTT. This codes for CSVHASVDEKLFF.

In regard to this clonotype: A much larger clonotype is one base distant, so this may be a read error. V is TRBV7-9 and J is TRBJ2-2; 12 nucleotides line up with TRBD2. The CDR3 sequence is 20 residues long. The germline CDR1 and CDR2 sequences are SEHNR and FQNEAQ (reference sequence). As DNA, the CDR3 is TGTTCCAGCAGCCACCAACTAGCGGGGGGCCGTAACGCGAACACCGGGGAGCTGTTTTTT. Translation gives CSSSHQLAGGRNANTGELFF.

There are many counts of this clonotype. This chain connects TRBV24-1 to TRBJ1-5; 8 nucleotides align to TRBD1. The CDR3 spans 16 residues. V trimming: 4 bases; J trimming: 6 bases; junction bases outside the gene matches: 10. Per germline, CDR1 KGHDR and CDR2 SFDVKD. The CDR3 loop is CATSEGAGGEGQPQHF. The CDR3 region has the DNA TGTGCCACCAGTGAGGGGGCAGGGGGCGAGGGTCAGCCCCAGCATTTT.

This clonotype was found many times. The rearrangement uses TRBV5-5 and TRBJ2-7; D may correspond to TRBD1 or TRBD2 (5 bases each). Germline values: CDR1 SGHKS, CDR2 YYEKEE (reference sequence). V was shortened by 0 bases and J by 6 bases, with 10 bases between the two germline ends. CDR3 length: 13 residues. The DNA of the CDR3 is TGTGCCAGCAGCTTGGAGGCAGGGACCGAGCAGTACTTC. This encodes CASSLEAGTEQYF.

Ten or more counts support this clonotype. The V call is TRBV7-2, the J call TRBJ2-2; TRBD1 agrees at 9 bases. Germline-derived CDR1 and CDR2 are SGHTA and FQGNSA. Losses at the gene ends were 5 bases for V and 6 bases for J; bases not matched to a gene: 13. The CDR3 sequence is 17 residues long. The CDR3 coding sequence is TGTGCCAGCAGCCTTCGGGACAGGGAGTCCTGGCCCGGGGAGCTGTTTTTT. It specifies CASSLRDRESWPGELFF.

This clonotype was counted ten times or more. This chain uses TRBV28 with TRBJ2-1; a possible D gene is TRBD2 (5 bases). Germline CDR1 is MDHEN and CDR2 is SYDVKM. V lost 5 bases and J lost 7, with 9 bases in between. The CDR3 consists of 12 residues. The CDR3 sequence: CASSILVNEQFF. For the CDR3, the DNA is TGTGCCAGCAGTATACTAGTTAATGAGCAGTTCTTC.

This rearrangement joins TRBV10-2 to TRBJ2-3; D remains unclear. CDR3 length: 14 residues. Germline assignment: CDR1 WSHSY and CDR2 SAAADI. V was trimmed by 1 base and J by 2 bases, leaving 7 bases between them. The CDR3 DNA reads TGCGCCAGCAGTGAGTTTAGGACCACAGATACGCAGTATTTT. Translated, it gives CASSEFRTTDTQYF.

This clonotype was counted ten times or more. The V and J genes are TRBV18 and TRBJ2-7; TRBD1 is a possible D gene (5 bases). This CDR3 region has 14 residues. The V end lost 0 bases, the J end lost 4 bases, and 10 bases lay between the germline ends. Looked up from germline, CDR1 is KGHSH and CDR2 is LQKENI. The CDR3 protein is CASSPPPGNYEQYF. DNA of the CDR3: TGTGCCAGCTCACCACCCCCAGGGAATTACGAGCAGTACTTC.

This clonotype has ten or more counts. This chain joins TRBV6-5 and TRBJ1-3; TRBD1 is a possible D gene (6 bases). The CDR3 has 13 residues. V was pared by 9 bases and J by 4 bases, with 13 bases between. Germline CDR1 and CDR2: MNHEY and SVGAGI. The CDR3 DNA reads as TGTGCCAGTGTAGACAGGAACGGAAACACCATATATTTT. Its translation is CASVDRNGNTIYF.

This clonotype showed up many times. The CDR3 protein is CATSRPASNTEAFF. Here the CDR3 DNA reads TGTGCCACCAGCAGGCCAGCTTCAAACACTGAAGCTTTCTTT. The chain uses TRBV15 and TRBJ1-1; D is unclear. The germline V gene has CDR1 LNHNV and CDR2 YYDKDF (reference sequence). Deletions cut 3 bases from V and 2 bases from J, with 10 bases between. This CDR3 has 14 residues.

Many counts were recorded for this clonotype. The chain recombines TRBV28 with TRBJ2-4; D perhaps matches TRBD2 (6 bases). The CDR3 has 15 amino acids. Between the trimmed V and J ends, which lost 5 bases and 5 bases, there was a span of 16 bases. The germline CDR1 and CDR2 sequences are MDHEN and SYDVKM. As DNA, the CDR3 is TGTGCCAGCAGTAGGGGACCGGGGGTGGAAAACATTCAGTACTTC. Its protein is CASSRGPGVENIQYF.

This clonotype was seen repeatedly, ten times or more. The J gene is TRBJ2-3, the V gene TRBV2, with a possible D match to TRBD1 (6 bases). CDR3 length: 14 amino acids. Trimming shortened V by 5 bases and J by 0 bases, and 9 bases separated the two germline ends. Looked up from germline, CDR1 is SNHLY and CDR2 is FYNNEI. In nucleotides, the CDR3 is TGTGCCAGCAGTAAACAGGGCAGCACAGATACGCAGTATTTT. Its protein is CASSKQGSTDTQYF.

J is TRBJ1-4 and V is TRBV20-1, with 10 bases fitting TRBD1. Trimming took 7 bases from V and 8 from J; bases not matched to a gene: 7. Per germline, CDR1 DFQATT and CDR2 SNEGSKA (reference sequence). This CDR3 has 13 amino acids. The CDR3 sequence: CSVTGTGDEKLFF. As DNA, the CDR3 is TGCAGTGTAACCGGGACAGGGGACGAAAAACTGTTTTTT.